Described below is a single TCR beta chain sequence and its context. This entry belongs to a study of sequential checkpoint blockade in melanoma. For the study at large: Patients were randomized 1:1 to nivolumab-then-ipilimumab or ipilimumab-then-nivolumab first-line.

Germline loops: CDR1 MNHNY, CDR2 SVGAGI (reference sequence). The ends were cut back, 0 bases at V and 8 bases at J, with 10 bases in the middle. This CDR3 comprises 14 residues. Some clones are missing from TCRdb's copy, which holds only in-frame ones; the method was immunoSEQ multiplex PCR. The data hold over 15,000 clones, with about two thirds observed a single time. Treatment: randomized to nivolumab then ipilimumab (arm A) or the reverse (arm B). Sequences were derived from CD8+ T cells sorted from blood (inferred from file names), sampled from a patient given nivolumab and ipilimumab in sequence. The receptor's source is a human donor with melanoma. The V gene is TRBV6-6, the J gene TRBJ1-4; D is uncertain. CDR3: CASSYSISTEKLFF. The CDR3 bases are TGTGCCAGCAGTTACTCGATTAGTACCGAAAAACTGTTTTTT.